This T cell receptor (beta chain) was identified in a study of blood T cell repertoires in COVID-19. Clones were sequenced by immunoSEQ multiplex PCR, and TCRdb holds only the in-frame ones, with some missing. The table records 330,000 or so clones, around 90% of them present only once. Two negative PCRs, clearance, or symptom resolution characterized the recovered Cohort 3 donors. Material for sequencing was PBMCs or T cells enriched from blood (not recorded which). The TCR sequence derives from a man aged 25-45 years who had recovered from COVID-19.

The CDR3 loop is CASSFKGQALTGGYTF. The CDR3 nucleotides read TGTGCCAGCAGCTTCAAAGGGCAGGCGTTAACGGGGGGCTACACCTTC. V gene TRBV5-6 combines with J gene TRBJ1-2; D uncertain. This CDR3 is 16 amino acids long. Germline CDR1 and CDR2: SGHDT and YYEEEE. Trimming cost V 2 bases and J 8 bases, with 22 bases left between them.